The sequence of this T cell receptor beta chain was determined in a study of T cells in Graves' hyperthyroidism and ophthalmopathy (dated by TCRdb to about 2019). At the level of the whole study: Peripheral blood samples were taken at initial diagnosis, before any treatment was given. To identify distinguishing TCR V-J signatures, a discovery cohort of around 100 patients was used, comprising some 45 with Graves' ophthalmopathy and around 57 with stable Graves' hyperthyroidism. Prospective prediction of ophthalmopathy was tested in an independent validation cohort consisting of about 20 hyperthyroidism patients and about 17 patients who later progressed to ophthalmopathy. The 75 to 100 discovery patients were randomly split 7:3 into training and test sets. Thyroid tissue and blood T-cell repertoires from six Graves' hyperthyroidism patients were also compared in the study. Following sampling, methimazole starting at 30 mg daily was given to hyperthyroidism patients, and high-dose intravenous methylprednisolone was given to ophthalmopathy patients. According to the paper, TCR Vbeta CDR3 sequencing was carried out on over 130 peripheral blood samples, which came from 40 to 45 ophthalmopathy, 75 or so hyperthyroidism and about 17 progressor patients. The full study reports these points: In validation, progression to ophthalmopathy was predicted by the model with 55% to 71% sensitivity and under 85% specificity, a median of about 6.8 months before onset. Most expanded thyroid clonotypes (frequency above 0.001) were also detected in blood, suggesting blood repertoires may reflect thyroid immune responses. Sample size was not statistically predetermined, and investigators were not blinded to group allocation. Ophthalmopathy was separated from stable hyperthyroidism by a 13 V-J signature model, with approximately 85% sensitivity and 81% to 82% specificity obtained in cross-validation and 80%/75% obtained in testing.

The TCR beta CDR3 regions were amplified from RNA transcripts. A first-round RT-PCR of the TCR CDR3 used the HTBI primer set with the Qiagen OneStep RT-PCR kit. A second multiplex PCR round built the libraries, followed by size selection and purification. Libraries were sequenced paired-end with 100 bp reads on an Illumina HiSeq2000. Per the original workflow: SOAPnuke was used to process the raw data, throwing out any read that contained adapters or uncalled bases, had a mean Phred below 15, or lacked an exact constant-primer or identifier match. COPE v1.2.5 was used to merge high-quality paired reads, and clonotypes were defined as unique nucleotide sequences. Clonotypes were aligned to IMGT TRBV, TRBD and TRBJ reference segments using MiTCR v1.1. Only V-J combinations with frequency above 0.0001, covering 99% to 99.2% of repertoires, were analysed. A TCS score was defined as the ratio of F50 (clonal expansion) to E x V (chaos), with BLOSUM62-based TCRdist applied between CDR3 peptides within each V-J. Welch's t-statistics and random forest reduced just over 500 V-J features to 13, which were used in a naive Bayes classifier (R e1071). TCRdb applied fastp at Q25 and MiXCR to the public reads, then kept only in-frame beta chains. Each CDR3 protein appears once, grouped with its most common genes and DNA. These V and J calls derive from TCRdb rather than the authors' analysis. This sample is represented by about 690,000 distinct CDR3 sequences; 15% to 20% of them were singletons. Around 15% of the sample is in the top ten clones.

From the cysteine through the phenylalanine, the CDR3 covers 15 amino acids. The DNA shown is the 45-base CDR3, in frame from base 1. V drops 7 bases and J drops 1 base, leaving 14 bases in between. Looking up the germline V gene yields CDR1 MDHEN and CDR2 SYDVKM. Stable Graves' hyperthyroidism was defined as the absence of progression to ophthalmopathy over 18 months of follow-up. Hyperthyroidism patients were aged 18 to 65 years and newly diagnosed, with disease duration of less than 2 months. Exclusion was applied to patients with uncontrolled infections, other autoimmune diseases, pregnancy or lactation. Diagnoses were based on clinical symptoms, serum thyroxine and TRAb, thyroid ultrasound and orbital computed tomography. PBMCs were isolated from approximately 10 ml of fresh peripheral blood by Ficoll-Paque density gradient centrifugation. Total RNA was extracted using Trizol reagent, and RNA quality was assessed on an Agilent 2100 Bioanalyzer.

A note on this clonotype: Its antigen is still unknown. No much larger clone exists at a distance of one base, and base qualities are not known.

The sequence was obtained from a man aged 50 to 60 with Graves' hyperthyroidism. The sequence joins TRBV28 to TRBJ1-5; a tentative D call is TRBD1 (5 bases match). The specimen sequenced was blood. The DNA reads TGTGCCAGCACCGGTGTGTGGGGCAGCAATCAGCCCCAGCATTTT. Translated, it reads CASTGVWGSNQPQHF.